Below are 12 T cell receptor beta chains sequenced from a single sample in a study of T cell responses to AZD1222 COVID-19 vaccine. Sequencing used immunoSEQ multiplex PCR; TCRdb keeps in-frame clones, though not all of them. The table lists over 130,000 clones, 94% of them singletons, with around 1.3% in the top ten. The specimen was peripheral blood, collected on day 0 of AZD1222 vaccination. Receptors were obtained from an adult in good health.

The chain combines TRBV2 with TRBJ2-2, with 14 bases identical to TRBD2. V was clipped by 6 bases and J by 5 bases; unmatched bases: 2. CDR3 length: 15 amino acids. The V gene's germline CDR1 is SNHLY and CDR2 FYNNEI. The DNA for the CDR3 is TGTGCCAGCAGAGGACTAGCGGGAGGTACCGGGGAGCTGTTTTTT. It codes for CASRGLAGGTGELFF.

The chain is built from TRBV6-5 and TRBJ1-5; TRBD1 aligns across 10 bases. The J segment lost 4 bases and the V segment lost 6 bases, leaving 6 bases of the junction unmatched. Germline lookup yields CDR1 MNHEY and CDR2 SVGAGI. This CDR3 is built from 15 residues. The CDR3 spells CASSLDRGPNQPQHF. The DNA for the CDR3 is TGTGCCAGCAGCCTAGACAGGGGGCCTAATCAGCCCCAGCATTTT.

This rearrangement joins TRBV5-1 to TRBJ2-1; D is undetermined. Germline V lookup: CDR1 SGHRS, CDR2 YFSETQ. The V end was cut by 0 bases, the J end by 7 bases, with 11 bases between. The CDR3 consists of 14 residues. CDR3 in amino acids: CASSLDKALNEQFF. CDR3 DNA: TGCGCCAGCAGCTTGGACAAGGCCCTAAATGAGCAGTTCTTC. The whole variable domain, remainder taken from reference TRBV5-1 and TRBJ2-1, is KAGVTQTPRYLIKTRGQQVTLSCSPISGHRSVSWYQQTPGQGLQFLFEYFSETQRNKGNFPGRFSGRQFSNSRSEMNVSTLELGDSALYLCASSLDKALNEQFFGPGTRLTVL.

V usage is TRBV6-5 and J usage is TRBJ1-3, with 7 bases identical to TRBD1. V lost 6 bases, J lost 0 bases, and 5 bases stayed unmatched. The CDR3 has 15 amino acids. Per the germline V gene, CDR1 is MNHEY and CDR2 is SVGAGI. CDR3 bases: TGTGCCAGCAGGGGGGACAGATACTCTGGAAACACCATATATTTT. This gives the protein CASRGDRYSGNTIYF.

The sample holds a few counts of this clone. The rearrangement uses TRBV5-1 and TRBJ1-5; no definite D call. Trimming took 4 bases from V and 4 from J, leaving 12 bases between them. Germline V gene lookup returns CDR1 SGHRS and CDR2 YFSETQ. CDR3 size: 14 residues. The CDR3 bases are TGCGCCAGCAGCCCAGAGGGCCAAAATCAGCCCCAGCATTTT. Translated: CASSPEGQNQPQHF.

The rearrangement joins TRBV18 to TRBJ2-1; D possibly corresponds to TRBD2 (5 bases). V lost 6 bases, J lost 6 bases, and 21 bases lay in between. From germline, CDR1 is KGHSH and CDR2 LQKENI. CDR3 size: 16 residues. CDR3 loop: CASSPKGLPHGNEQFF. The CDR3 DNA follows: TGTGCCAGCTCTCCAAAAGGACTGCCACACGGCAATGAGCAGTTCTTC.

The CDR3 loop is CASSQDALAGERDTQYF. The CDR3 region has the DNA TGTGCCAGCAGCCAAGACGCGCTAGCGGGAGAGAGGGATACGCAGTATTTT. The chain couples TRBV4-2 to TRBJ2-3, with 10 bases fitting TRBD2. From germline, CDR1 is LGHNA and CDR2 YNFKEQ. The V segment lost 0 bases and the J segment 6 bases; nucleotides outside the gene matches: 9. This CDR3 is built from 17 residues.

The chain is built from TRBV2 and TRBJ1-2; D may be TRBD1 (6 bases). The germline V gene encodes CDR1 SNHLY and CDR2 FYNNEI. Between the trimmed V and J ends, which lost 5 bases and 4 bases, there was a span of 14 bases. There are 14 residues in the CDR3. CDR3 DNA sequence: TGTGCCAGCAGTACCCGGGACACCGGCTATGGCTACACCTTC. This sequence encodes CASSTRDTGYGYTF.

The V and J genes are TRBV4-1 and TRBJ1-2; 8 bases are a match to TRBD1. This CDR3 has 14 residues. CDR1 is MGHRA, CDR2 YSYEKL, per germline. With V trimmed by 5 bases and J by 2 bases, 4 bases remained unmatched. CDR3 amino acids: CASSSDRVNYGYTF. The CDR3 region has the DNA TGCGCCAGCAGCTCGGACAGGGTAAACTATGGCTACACCTTC.

This clone was detected a few times. The rearrangement joins TRBV6-5 to TRBJ1-5; D not resolved. Germline CDR1 reads MNHEY; CDR2 reads SVGAGI. CDR3 size: 12 residues. V shed 8 bases and J shed 4 bases, with 9 bases lying between them. The CDR3 DNA sequence: TGTGCCAGCGGCGGCAGAAATCAGCCCCAGCATTTT. It encodes CASGGRNQPQHF.

The V gene is TRBV3-1 (or the pseudogene TRBV3-2), the J gene TRBJ2-1, with 12 bases lining up with TRBD2. Germline V gives CDR1 LGHDT, CDR2 YNNKEL (reference sequence). Unmatched junction bases numbered 10, after V lost 5 bases and J lost 2 bases. CDR3 length equals 18 residues. The CDR3 loop reads CASSSGSSGGVPYNEQFF. CDR3 bases: TGTGCCAGCAGCAGCGGCTCTAGCGGGGGGGTACCCTACAATGAGCAGTTCTTC.

V is TRBV6-2 or TRBV6-3 and J is TRBJ1-1; D remains ambiguous. Per germline, CDR1 MNHEY and CDR2 SVGEGT. This CDR3 has 13 residues. V lost 6 bases, J lost 4 bases, and 12 bases lay in between. Here the CDR3 DNA reads TGTGCCAGCAGCCACCCGGGGAGCACTGAAGCTTTCTTT. It codes for CASSHPGSTEAFF.